The clone carrying this T cell receptor beta chain was detected many times. Its cognate antigen is unknown. This sample was taken from a study of T cells in Graves' hyperthyroidism and ophthalmopathy. For the study at large: Once the initial diagnosis was made, peripheral blood was obtained before any treatment.

Whole-study results and caveats: The model's output predicted ophthalmopathy at a median of 6.5 months prior to onset.

Authors of the study amplified TCR beta CDR3 regions from RNA transcripts. RT-PCR in the first round (using the HTBI primer set) targeted the TCR CDR3. Via MiXCR, TCRdb re-called the multiplex PCR reads, giving one row per CDR3 protein. The table has some 360,000 distinct CDR3 sequences, more than 11% seen once. The CDR3 is made up of 20 amino acids. From germline, CDR1 is SGHAT and CDR2 FQNNGV. V gave up 0 bases and J gave up 4 bases, with 27 bases separating them. Newly diagnosed patients aged 18 to 65 had hyperthyroidism of under 2 months' duration. This sample holds PBMCs from about 10 ml fresh peripheral blood.

The sequence was obtained from an older woman with Graves' hyperthyroidism. The sequencing input was blood. The gene calls are TRBV11-2 and TRBJ2-5; D is possibly TRBD2 (7 bases). This CDR3 is CASSLERGGLASGLRETQYF. In DNA form, the CDR3 reads TGTGCCAGCAGCTTAGAACGAGGGGGGCTGGCTAGCGGTCTACGAGAGACCCAGTACTTC.